Shown below are 21 T cell receptor beta chains from a single sample sequenced in a study of CD8 T cells in Susac syndrome. Reverse transcription of roughly 0.45 to 1 ug RNA used random hexamers. TCRdb independently ran MiXCR on the immunoSEQ multiplex PCR reads; one entry per CDR3 protein. The data hold more than 85,000 distinct CDR3 sequences, with over 90% observed a single time. Sequencing was carried out using CD4+ T cells from PBMCs. The receptors come from a human donor with Susac syndrome.

The genes are TRBV5-1 and TRBJ2-7; 9 nucleotides match TRBD1. Germline V gene sequence: CDR1 SGHRS, CDR2 YFSETQ. Trimming cost V 4 bases and J 3 bases; bases outside gene matches: 5. The length of the CDR3 is 14 residues. The CDR3 DNA reads TGCGCCAGCAGCGGGACAGGGACCAGCTACGAGCAGTACTTC. Its translation is CASSGTGTSYEQYF.

This chain uses TRBV30 with TRBJ2-1, with D possibly TRBD1 on 6 matching bases. Germline CDR1 GTSNPN, CDR2 SVGIG (reference sequence). V was pared by 2 bases and J by 0 bases, with 8 bases between. CDR3 size: 14 residues. DNA for the CDR3: TGTGCCTGGAGTAGGGGGAGCTCCTACAATGAGCAGTTCTTC. This codes for CAWSRGSSYNEQFF.

The chain uses TRBV9 and TRBJ2-1; D assignment may be TRBD1 or TRBD2 (5 bases each). V was clipped by 4 bases and J by 5 bases, with 13 bases between them. The CDR3 runs to 14 residues. CDR1 and CDR2 (germline): SGDLS, YYNGEE. CDR3 region: CASSLRMGDNEQFF. CDR3 DNA sequence: TGTGCCAGCAGCCTGAGGATGGGGGACAATGAGCAGTTCTTC.

V usage is TRBV4-1 and J usage is TRBJ1-1; no definite D call. The CDR3 sequence is 14 residues long. The V gene lost 4 bases and the J gene lost 6 bases, with 15 bases spanning the gap. From germline, CDR1 is MGHRA and CDR2 YSYEKL. CDR3: CASSREGINPEAFF. The CDR3 DNA follows: TGCGCCAGCAGCCGAGAGGGTATCAATCCTGAAGCTTTCTTT.

V gene TRBV5-1 combines with J gene TRBJ2-7; TRBD1 aligns across 9 bases. From germline, CDR1 is SGHRS and CDR2 YFSETQ. CDR3 size: 17 residues. J gave up 5 bases and V 2 bases, and 14 bases lay outside the gene matches. The chain's CDR3 is CASSFGTLTGGSNEQYF. CDR3 bases: TGCGCCAGCAGCTTTGGGACGCTGACAGGGGGTTCAAACGAGCAGTACTTC.

The genes are TRBV20-1 and TRBJ2-7; D call uncertain. The CDR3 contains 14 residues. Trimming removed 5 bases at V and 0 bases at J, with 14 bases between. Germline values: CDR1 DFQATT, CDR2 SNEGSKA (reference sequence). CDR3 nucleotide sequence: TGCAGTGCTGGGGTGCCACCCCACTCCTACGAGCAGTACTTC. It encodes CSAGVPPHSYEQYF.

This clonotype was picked up one time. The chain recombines TRBV5-1 with TRBJ2-1; tentative D call: TRBD2 (6 bases). Trimming left V 0 bases short and J 4 bases short, with 14 bases between. Germline assignment: CDR1 SGHRS and CDR2 YFSETQ. The CDR3 covers 16 residues. CDR3 in DNA: TGCGCCAGCAGCTTGGCCGGGACTCAGAATTACAATGAGCAGTTCTTC. Protein: CASSLAGTQNYNEQFF.

The chain combines TRBV5-1 with TRBJ2-1, with 8 bases aligning to TRBD2. Looked up from germline, CDR1 is SGHRS and CDR2 is YFSETQ. V shed 0 bases, J shed 10 bases, and the junction held 3 bases outside the gene matches. This CDR3 has 13 residues. The CDR3: CASSLAGTREQFF. CDR3 coding DNA: TGCGCCAGCAGCTTGGCCGGGACTAGAGAGCAGTTCTTC.

The DNA for the CDR3 is TGCGCCAGCAGCGGGCCGGTCGGGACAGGGGGCAATGAGCAGTTCTTC. This encodes CASSGPVGTGGNEQFF. This chain links TRBV5-1 with TRBJ2-1; 11 nucleotides match TRBD1. V was clipped by 4 bases and J by 6 bases; unmatched bases: 9. The length of the CDR3 is 16 residues. Germline values: CDR1 SGHRS, CDR2 YFSETQ. The full variable domain, rest sourced from reference TRBV5-1 and TRBJ2-1, is KAGVTQTPRYLIKTRGQQVTLSCSPISGHRSVSWYQQTPGQGLQFLFEYFSETQRNKGNFPGRFSGRQFSNSRSEMNVSTLELGDSALYLCASSGPVGTGGNEQFFGPGTRLTVL.

The rearrangement joins TRBV5-1 to TRBJ1-1; no definite D call. The germline CDR1 and CDR2 sequences are SGHRS and YFSETQ. The CDR3 is 13 amino acids. The V end lost 0 bases, the J end lost 10 bases, and 13 bases lay between the germline ends. In DNA form, the CDR3 reads TGCGCCAGCAGCTTGGACCCTCACGGAGGAGCTTTCTTT. Amino acids: CASSLDPHGGAFF.

The chain joins TRBV28 to TRBJ1-5, with 8 bases identical to TRBD1. V trimming: 5 bases; J trimming: 5 bases; junction bases outside the gene matches: 5. Germline values: CDR1 MDHEN, CDR2 SYDVKM. This CDR3 comprises 14 residues. The CDR3 reads CASSRSGGDQPQHF. The CDR3 nucleotides read TGTGCCAGCAGTCGATCAGGGGGCGATCAGCCCCAGCATTTT.

This chain connects TRBV6-5 to TRBJ2-7, with a possible D match to TRBD1 (7 bases). Trimming stripped 4 bases from V and 6 bases from J, with 16 bases between. The CDR3 is 14 residues long. The germline V gene has CDR1 MNHEY and CDR2 SVGAGI. The CDR3: CASSSGGFPPEQYF. The DNA for the CDR3 is TGTGCCAGCAGTTCAGGGGGGTTCCCTCCCGAGCAGTACTTC.

The V and J genes are TRBV7-8 and TRBJ2-5, with D tentatively TRBD1 (7 bases). Germline-derived CDR1 and CDR2 are SGHVS and FQNEAQ. CDR3 size: 15 residues. V was trimmed by 5 bases and J by 2 bases, leaving 15 bases between them. The CDR3 sequence: CASSPSETGQETQYF. In DNA form, the CDR3 reads TGTGCCAGCAGCCCTAGCGAGACAGGGCAAGAGACCCAGTACTTC.

The CDR3 DNA reads TGTGCCAGCAGCCAAGTTTCAAGGTATTCGCGTGGCTACACCTTC. It specifies CASSQVSRYSRGYTF. This sequence joins TRBV3-1 and TRBJ1-2; D unresolved. This CDR3 is 15 amino acids long. Deletions cut 1 base from V and 7 bases from J, with 16 bases between. In germline, CDR1 is LGHDT, CDR2 YNNKEL (reference sequence).

J is TRBJ1-5 and V is TRBV20-1; 7 nucleotides align to TRBD1. Looked up from germline, CDR1 is DFQATT and CDR2 is SNEGSKA (reference sequence). The CDR3 is 13 amino acids. V was pared by 4 bases and J by 2 bases, with 2 bases of the junction left unmatched. The CDR3 bases are TGCAGTGCTAACAGGGGTGGCAATCAGCCCCAGCATTTT. It codes for CSANRGGNQPQHF.

V gene TRBV6-2 or TRBV6-3 combines with J gene TRBJ1-5; D is unresolved. The CDR3 length is 12 residues. Germline V gene sequence: CDR1 MNHEY, CDR2 SVGEGT. Trimming stripped 4 bases from V and 3 bases from J, with 4 bases between. The CDR3 spells CASSSNNQPQHF. Here the CDR3 DNA reads TGTGCCAGCAGTTCGAACAATCAGCCCCAGCATTTT.

V is TRBV18 and J is TRBJ2-5; D unclear. The V end was cut by 4 bases, the J end by 0 bases, with 3 bases between. CDR1 is KGHSH, CDR2 LQKENI, per germline. The CDR3 extends over 12 amino acids. The CDR3 coding sequence is TGTGCCAGCTCACACTACCAAGAGACCCAGTACTTC. Its protein product is CASSHYQETQYF.

V and J are TRBV30 and TRBJ1-1, with unresolved D. The germline V gene has CDR1 GTSNPN and CDR2 SVGIG (reference sequence). The germline V and J ends were trimmed by 0 bases and 4 bases, with 9 bases remaining between them. The CDR3 has 13 amino acids. CDR3 residues: CAWSVQSSTEAFF. As DNA, the CDR3 is TGTGCCTGGAGTGTACAATCTAGCACTGAAGCTTTCTTT.

The gene calls are TRBV20-1 and TRBJ1-6; 9 bases line up with TRBD1. Germline CDR1 DFQATT, CDR2 SNEGSKA (reference sequence). This CDR3 region has 17 residues. The V and J ends lost 3 bases and 5 bases, in that order; junction bases with no gene match: 11. CDR3 sequence: CSASASIGTGNNSPLHF. CDR3 DNA: TGCAGTGCTAGTGCCTCTATTGGGACAGGGAATAATTCACCCCTCCACTTT.

The chain links TRBV3-1 to TRBJ2-2; D gene uncertain. Germline V gene lookup returns CDR1 LGHDT and CDR2 YNNKEL (reference sequence). Trimming removed 4 bases from V and 7 bases from J, with 7 bases in between. The CDR3 is 12 residues long. This CDR3 is CASSPLGGELFF. The CDR3 nucleotides read TGTGCCAGCAGCCCCCTAGGCGGGGAGCTGTTTTTT.

The chain recombines TRBV29-1 with TRBJ2-7, with D possibly matching TRBD1 (5 bases). CDR1 and CDR2 from the germline V gene are SQVTM and ANQGSEA. V was trimmed by 2 bases and J by 4 bases, leaving 6 bases between them. The CDR3 totals 11 residues. CDR3 sequence (DNA): TGCAGCGTTGAAAAGGGGTACGAGCAGTACTTC. It specifies CSVEKGYEQYF.